This passage covers 25 T cell receptor beta chains from one sample sequenced in a study of beta chain features in type 1 diabetes. Expressed TCRB transcripts were sequenced, since all the RNA that had been isolated was reverse transcribed. Profiling relied on immunoSEQ multiplex PCR, and the TCRdb table lists in-frame clones only, not all of them. The sample shows some 40,000 clones, roughly 50% of them seen only once. The sequenced sample was central memory CD4+ T cells from blood. These receptors were taken from a woman aged 18-29 years in good health.

DNA of the CDR3: TGTGCCAGCAGCCCGACAGGGGGGAACACTGAAGCTTTCTTT. It yields the protein CASSPTGGNTEAFF. The V and J genes are TRBV7-2 and TRBJ1-1; 9 bases fit TRBD1. The V and J ends lost 5 bases and 1 base, in that order; junction bases with no gene match: 2. The CDR3 contains 14 residues. The germline V gene has CDR1 SGHTA and CDR2 FQGNSA.

In this sample, this clone turned up a few times. The J gene is TRBJ2-3, the V gene TRBV30; possibly TRBD2 for D (7 bases). Germline assignment: CDR1 GTSNPN and CDR2 SVGIG (reference sequence). Trimming took 2 bases from V and 3 from J, leaving 15 bases between them. CDR3 size: 15 residues. The CDR3 protein is CAWSKGGRGTDTQYF. In DNA form, the CDR3 reads TGTGCCTGGAGTAAGGGGGGGAGGGGGACAGATACGCAGTATTTT.

This clone has a single count. V usage is TRBV28 and J usage is TRBJ2-3; the match to TRBD1 covers 7 bases. The V gene's germline CDR1 is MDHEN and CDR2 SYDVKM. Trimming cost V 6 bases and J 4 bases; bases outside gene matches: 7. The CDR3 contains 14 residues. In nucleotides, the CDR3 is TGTGCCAGCAGCCGAGGGGGCAGTTCAGATACGCAGTATTTT. It specifies CASSRGGSSDTQYF.

The chain has TRBV5-4 and TRBJ2-2; tentatively, D is TRBD2 (5 bases). The CDR3 has 14 residues. Germline V CDR1 and CDR2: SGHNT, YYREEE (reference sequence). Trimming removed 5 bases at V and 5 bases at J, with 13 bases between. CDR3 sequence (DNA): TGTGCCAGCAGAATCAGCACTAGTACCGGGGAGCTGTTTTTT. It codes for CASRISTSTGELFF.

This clone was observed a few times. This chain connects TRBV2 to TRBJ2-2; weak D call: TRBD1 (6 bases). The CDR3 is 16 amino acids. CDR1 and CDR2 from the germline V gene are SNHLY and FYNNEI. V was trimmed by 5 bases and J by 0 bases, leaving 13 bases between them. CDR3 sequence reads: CASSPRQATNTGELFF. The CDR3 DNA reads as TGTGCCAGCAGTCCCCGACAGGCTACGAACACCGGGGAGCTGTTTTTT.

The chain carries TRBV7-8 and TRBJ1-2; maybe TRBD1 (5 bases). The germline CDR1 and CDR2 sequences are SGHVS and FQNEAQ. V gave up 4 bases and J gave up 6 bases, with 18 bases separating them. This CDR3 spans 15 amino acids. For the CDR3, the DNA is TGTGCCAGCAGCTCTTTCTCGGTACAGGCGCATGGCTACACCTTC. This codes for CASSSFSVQAHGYTF.

The rearrangement uses TRBV20-1 and TRBJ1-2; 9 bases line up with TRBD1. The CDR3 covers 11 residues. The V segment lost 5 bases and the J segment 10 bases; nucleotides outside the gene matches: 5. Germline V lookup: CDR1 DFQATT, CDR2 SNEGSKA (reference sequence). As DNA, the CDR3 is TGCAGTGCTGGGACAGGGACAAACTACACCTTC. Protein sequence: CSAGTGTNYTF.

The chain combines TRBV25-1 with TRBJ2-5, with TRBD2 identical over 14 bases. Germline values: CDR1 MGHDK, CDR2 SYGVNS. CDR3 length: 17 residues. With 4 bases clipped from V and 4 bases from J, the junction kept 8 bases outside the gene matches. CDR3 in amino acids: CASSGTGLAGGGETQYF. The CDR3 DNA sequence: TGTGCCAGCAGTGGCACCGGACTAGCGGGAGGTGGAGAGACCCAGTACTTC.

The chain is built from TRBV18 and TRBJ1-5, with D unresolved. Trimming removed 3 bases at V and 5 bases at J, with 14 bases between. The CDR3 totals 15 residues. CDR1 and CDR2 from the germline V gene are KGHSH and LQKENI. CDR3 protein: CASSPLRGQDQPQHF. The CDR3 nucleotides read TGTGCCAGCTCACCGCTAAGAGGGCAAGATCAGCCCCAGCATTTT.

The gene calls are TRBV30 and TRBJ2-2, with D perhaps matching TRBD1 (6 bases). Looked up from germline, CDR1 is GTSNPN and CDR2 is SVGIG (reference sequence). The CDR3 extends over 14 amino acids. V was clipped by 2 bases and J by 5 bases, with 12 bases between them. The CDR3 reads CAWSLPQGTGELFF. The CDR3 DNA follows: TGTGCCTGGAGTCTCCCACAGGGAACCGGGGAGCTGTTTTTT. The full variable domain, rest sourced from reference TRBV30 and TRBJ2-2, is SQTIHQWPATLVQPVGSPLSLECTVEGTSNPNLYWYRQAAGRGLQLLFYSVGIGQISSEVPQNLSASRPQDRQFILSSKKLLLSDSGFYLCAWSLPQGTGELFFGEGSRLTVL.

The V call is TRBV5-1, the J call TRBJ1-5; D might be TRBD1 (6 bases). The CDR3 is 13 residues long. The V and J ends lost 2 bases and 5 bases respectively, with 8 bases between them. Germline CDR1 and CDR2: SGHRS and YFSETQ. The CDR3 spells CASSFEGDQPQHF. In DNA form, the CDR3 reads TGCGCCAGCAGCTTCGAGGGGGATCAGCCCCAGCATTTT.

The chain uses TRBV5-4 and TRBJ2-1, with 8 bases aligning to TRBD2. The germline V gene has CDR1 SGHNT and CDR2 YYREEE (reference sequence). After removal of 0 bases from V and 9 bases from J, the junction contained 8 bases not matched to a gene. The CDR3 is made up of 15 amino acids. The CDR3 coding sequence is TGTGCCAGCAGCTTGGCCGCGGGGGGCCTTGGTGAGCAGTTCTTC. This gives the protein CASSLAAGGLGEQFF.

The CDR3: CASSLAGTNYEQYF. The CDR3 DNA follows: TGCGCCAGCAGCTTGGCCGGGACTAACTACGAGCAGTACTTC. This chain uses TRBV5-1 with TRBJ2-7; 7 bases match TRBD2. The CDR3 is 14 amino acids. The V segment lost 0 bases and the J segment 3 bases; nucleotides outside the gene matches: 3. Germline-derived CDR1 and CDR2 are SGHRS and YFSETQ.

The rearrangement links TRBV27 to TRBJ2-1; maybe TRBD2 (5 bases). There are 14 residues in the CDR3. Germline-derived CDR1 and CDR2 are MNHEY and SMNVEV (reference sequence). Trimming left V 5 bases short and J 9 bases short, with 17 bases between. CDR3 DNA sequence: TGTGCCAGCAGTGGCCAAGGACTGCCAAGTGAGCAGTTCTTC. This encodes CASSGQGLPSEQFF.

This chain joins TRBV5-1 and TRBJ2-3; 11 bases align to TRBD1. The CDR3 is made up of 16 amino acids. Trimming at V came to 0 bases and at J to 6 bases, leaving 6 bases not matched to a gene. CDR1 SGHRS and CDR2 YFSETQ come from the germline V gene. The CDR3 nucleotides read TGCGCCAGCAGCTTGGGTGGACAGGGGGCATCCGATACGCAGTATTTT. Its translation is CASSLGGQGASDTQYF.

This clone came up once. The junction does not match germline at one end; this may be a read error. The CDR3 DNA reads as TGTGCCAGCAGTTACGGCTCCCACAATGAGCAGTTCTTC. Amino acid sequence: CASSYGSHNEQFF. J is TRBJ2-1 and V is TRBV6-5; D gene ambiguous. Germline CDR1 MNHEY, CDR2 SVGAGI. CDR3 length: 13 amino acids.

Only a few counts were recorded for this clone. The CDR3 DNA reads as TGTGCCAGCAGCCGGGGAGTCACCTACAATGAGCAGTTCTTC. Its translation: CASSRGVTYNEQFF. The rearrangement joins TRBV7-2 to TRBJ2-1; the D gene is possibly TRBD2 (5 bases). Between the trimmed V and J ends, which lost 5 bases and 2 bases, there was a span of 10 bases. The CDR3 spans 14 residues. Germline V gene data show CDR1 as SGHTA and CDR2 as FQGNSA.

The V call is TRBV5-4, the J call TRBJ2-5; weak D call: TRBD2 (6 bases). Trimming took 4 bases from V and 4 from J, leaving 14 bases between them. Germline assignment: CDR1 SGHNT and CDR2 YYREEE (reference sequence). The CDR3 has 14 amino acids. CDR3 DNA sequence: TGTGCCAGCAGCCTAGCGTCCAGGGCAGAGACCCAGTACTTC. Translation: CASSLASRAETQYF.

This clone occurred once. The rearrangement joins TRBV2 to TRBJ2-7; D may be TRBD1 (6 bases). The V gene's germline CDR1 is SNHLY and CDR2 FYNNEI. The CDR3 contains 15 residues. Trimming pared 6 bases from V and 3 bases from J, leaving 18 bases between. CDR3 loop: CASSYRQAPGYEQYF. The CDR3 DNA sequence: TGTGCCAGCAGCTATCGACAGGCCCCCGGCTACGAGCAGTACTTC. Variable domain in full (rest from reference TRBV2 and TRBJ2-7): EPEVTQTPSHQVTQMGQEVILRCVPISNHLYFYWYRQILGQKVEFLVSFYNNEISEKSEIFDDQFSVERPDGSNFTLKIRSTKLEDSAMYFCASSYRQAPGYEQYFGPGTRLTVT.

The CDR3 DNA sequence: TGCGCCAGCATCCCTCTGACGACTAGCGGGATCCCTAATGAGCAGTTCTTC. Translation: CASIPLTTSGIPNEQFF. The V and J genes are TRBV5-1 and TRBJ2-1, with 11 bases identical to TRBD2. CDR1 SGHRS and CDR2 YFSETQ come from the germline V gene. Losses at the gene ends were 6 bases for V and 7 bases for J; bases not matched to a gene: 15. The CDR3 is made up of 17 amino acids.

The V gene is TRBV10-3, the J gene TRBJ2-7; 11 bases match TRBD1. The CDR3 spans 14 residues. Germline trimming cut 5 bases from V and 6 bases from J; bases unmatched to any gene: 6. Germline assignment: CDR1 ENHRY and CDR2 SYGVKD. The CDR3 spells CAISPGTGGGEQYF. The CDR3 nucleotides read TGTGCCATCAGTCCCGGGACAGGGGGTGGCGAGCAGTACTTC.

Only a few counts were recorded for this clone. The chain is built from TRBV5-1 and TRBJ1-1, with 8 bases matching TRBD1. The CDR3 runs 14 residues. The germline gives CDR1 SGHRS, CDR2 YFSETQ. The V and J ends lost 4 bases and 4 bases, in that order; junction bases with no gene match: 6. The CDR3 here is CASSTGQGFTEAFF. The CDR3 nucleotides read TGCGCCAGCAGCACCGGACAGGGTTTCACTGAAGCTTTCTTT.

The chain combines TRBV10-3 with TRBJ2-1; 13 bases agree with TRBD2. Trimming at V came to 4 bases and at J to 6 bases, leaving 0 bases not matched to a gene. Per germline, CDR1 ENHRY and CDR2 SYGVKD. The CDR3 loop spans 14 amino acids. CDR3 sequence: CAISGTSGGNEQFF. The CDR3 nucleotides read TGTGCCATCAGTGGGACTAGCGGGGGCAATGAGCAGTTCTTC.

The CDR3 nucleotides are TGCAGCGTTCCCCAAACAGGGACGGTAGAAGGTGGCTACACCTTC. This translates into CSVPQTGTVEGGYTF. The chain has TRBV29-1 and TRBJ1-2; D is perhaps TRBD1 (6 bases). CDR1 is SQVTM and CDR2 is ANQGSEA in the germline V gene. V dropped 5 bases and J dropped 7 bases, with 23 bases sitting between them. The CDR3 spans 15 residues.

This clone came up once. The CDR3 DNA sequence: TGTGCCAGCACCACCCCGGGGCTAGCGGGAGGAGTCAAAAACATTCAGTACTTC. Translating gives CASTTPGLAGGVKNIQYF. V gene TRBV11-2 combines with J gene TRBJ2-4, with 11 bases lining up with TRBD2. CDR3 length: 18 amino acids. Looked up from germline, CDR1 is SGHAT and CDR2 is FQNNGV. V lost 7 bases to trimming and J lost 3 bases; unmatched junction nucleotides: 14.